This TCR beta chain was sequenced in a study of blood T cell repertoires in COVID-19 (dated by TCRdb to between 2020 and 2021). Turning to the overall study: The collaborator samples originated in the United States, Italy and Spain and spanned the acute and convalescent phases of COVID-19. The material from the prospective study consisted of cDNA or gDNA derived from T cells, B-cell-depleted T cells, or PBMCs. The dataset comprised deeply sampled blood TCRbeta repertoires from subjects exposed to, actively infected with, or recovered from COVID-19. A freely available public database, intended as a resource for researchers studying the immune response to SARS-CoV-2, is where the repertoires were released. Samples were obtained from the ongoing ImmuneRACE study (first 160 participants) and from 1,254 subjects provided by 6 global collaborators. Sample metadata almost always included a de-identified subject ID, COVID-19 status, age in years and sex. HLA class I and class II types, where available, came from metadata supplied by the sample provider rather than from assay-based typing.

Points the paper makes about the study in general: The amount of clinical and demographic metadata varied by source and participant and was provided uncurated.

Comments on this clone: The specificity of this receptor is unknown. Base quality data are lacking; no much larger clone is found one base away.

CDR1 and CDR2 were assigned from the germline V gene as LGHNA and YNFKEQ. V is trimmed back by 4 bases and J by 0 bases, and the junction contains 6 bases that no gene match accounts for. Measured from the cysteine to the phenylalanine, the CDR3 is 17 residues long. Only CDR3 DNA remains: 51 bases, in frame from the first base. Whole blood was collected in K2EDTA tubes by collaborating institutions according to the institutions' own protocols. For TCRbeta analysis, collaborators shipped samples as frozen whole blood, isolated PBMCs, or DNA extracted from either of those sample types. The immunoSEQ Assay, a bias-controlled multiplex PCR, was used to amplify TCRbeta CDR3 regions from genomic DNA. The study's own analysis went as follows. The number of nucleated cells in each sample was estimated by amplification of reference gene primers within the assay. To quantify the absolute abundance of each unique TCRbeta CDR3 rearrangement, sequence reads were collapsed and filtered. Productive Simpson clonality was computed per sample as the square root of Simpson's diversity index over productive rearrangements. Imported from immuneACCESS, the table was reduced by TCRdb to in-frame sequences with V and J called. These copies leave out some clones; in studies compared against another copy, an unresolved V gene accounts for under half, and the cause of the remainder is not known. V and J calls and clone size are copied from that table; D and trimming were computed from the DNA. The sample table contains approximately 160,000 clones; only one count was recorded for more than 75% of them. The ten most abundant clones make up 15% to 20% of the sample.

This chain joins TRBV4-2 to TRBJ2-1; the central 10 bases match TRBD1. This TCR derives from a man between 60 and 75 years old with active or convalescent COVID-19. The sequencing sample was made of peripheral blood. In nucleotides, the sequence is TGTGCCAGCAGCCTCCCTGGACAGGGGGGCTCCTACAATGAGCAGTTCTTC. Translated, this gives CASSLPGQGGSYNEQFF.